This entry lists 29 T cell receptor beta chains sequenced from one sample in a study of PD-1 blockade in classical Hodgkin lymphoma. Produced via immunoSEQ multiplex PCR; TCRdb's table is partial and in-frame only. This sample has 26,000 or so clones, with 70% to 80% found just once. Relapse was seen in all patients after autologous stem cell transplantation, and brentuximab vedotin exposure was variable. From thawed PBMCs, CD4+ T cells were purified using magnetic negative selection. The source material was CD4+ T cells from blood, sampled at baseline. The receptors originated from a human donor with classical Hodgkin lymphoma.

This clone was seen a handful of times. The rearrangement joins TRBV7-9 to TRBJ1-5; D call uncertain. The CDR3 loop spans 14 amino acids. Trimming removed 3 bases from V and 0 bases from J, with 6 bases in between. Germline values: CDR1 SEHNR, CDR2 FQNEAQ (reference sequence). CDR3 region: CASSFGYSNQPQHF. CDR3 nucleotide sequence: TGTGCCAGCAGCTTTGGGTATAGCAATCAGCCCCAGCATTTT. Supplemented by reference TRBV7-9 and TRBJ1-5, the full variable domain reads DTGVSQNPRHKITKRGQNVTFRCDPISEHNRLYWYRQTLGQGPEFLTYFQNEAQLEKSRLLSDRFSAERPKGSFSTLEIQRTEQGDSAMYLCASSFGYSNQPQHFGDGTRLSIL.

This clone occurred a few times. V gene TRBV6-5 combines with J gene TRBJ1-5, with 8 bases aligning to TRBD1. Germline-derived CDR1 and CDR2 are MNHEY and SVGAGI. V gave up 5 bases and J gave up 2 bases; unmatched junction bases: 5. CDR3 length equals 15 residues. The chain's CDR3 is CASSPSGQGNQPQHF. CDR3 in DNA: TGTGCCAGCAGTCCCTCGGGACAGGGCAATCAGCCCCAGCATTTT.

The rearrangement links TRBV15 to TRBJ2-7, with D uncertain. The V gene's germline CDR1 is LNHNV and CDR2 YYDKDF (reference sequence). V lost 1 base and J 2 bases, leaving 9 bases between the germline ends. The CDR3 contains 14 residues. CDR3 region: CATSRAQAPYEQYF. The CDR3 region has the DNA TGTGCCACCAGCAGAGCCCAGGCCCCCTACGAGCAGTACTTC. Using reference TRBV15 and TRBJ2-7 for the parts outside the CDR3, the full variable domain is DAMVIQNPRYQVTQFGKPVTLSCSQTLNHNVMYWYQQKSSQAPKLLFHYYDKDFNNEADTPDNFQSRRPNTSFCFLDIRSPGLGDTAMYLCATSRAQAPYEQYFGPGTRLTVT.

The CDR3 reads CASSFLGGWGGQMNTEAFF. In nucleotides, the CDR3 is TGTGCCAGCAGCTTTTTAGGGGGCTGGGGAGGACAGATGAACACTGAAGCTTTCTTT. The chain recombines TRBV5-4 with TRBJ1-1, with 7 bases lining up with TRBD1. The CDR3 contains 19 residues. V dropped 2 bases and J dropped 0; count of bases not matched to a gene: 16. CDR1 is SGHNT and CDR2 is YYREEE in the germline V gene (reference sequence).

The V and J genes are TRBV7-2 and TRBJ2-7; 7 nucleotides match TRBD2. After removal of 3 bases from V and 7 bases from J, the junction contained 9 bases not matched to a gene. CDR1 is SGHTA, CDR2 FQGNSA, per germline. This CDR3 region has 14 residues. CDR3 in amino acids: CASSFGGGEKEQYF. The CDR3 region has the DNA TGTGCCAGCAGCTTTGGCGGGGGAGAAAAAGAGCAGTACTTC.

The chain joins TRBV7-3 to TRBJ2-3; tentative D call: TRBD1 (6 bases). The CDR3 is 15 amino acids. V was trimmed by 5 bases and J by 5 bases, leaving 17 bases between them. Germline V gene sequence: CDR1 SGHTA, CDR2 FQGTGA. The CDR3 region has the DNA TGTGCCAGCAGCCCGGTCCAACAGGGTAGAGATACGCAGTATTTT. It translates to CASSPVQQGRDTQYF.

This rearrangement joins TRBV19 to TRBJ2-5; TRBD2 matches at 13 bases. V shed 1 base and J 2 bases; nucleotides not matched to a gene: 7. CDR1 LNHDA and CDR2 SQIVND come from the germline V gene (reference sequence). This CDR3 comprises 18 residues. The DNA for the CDR3 is TGTGCCAGTAGTATAGGACTAGCGGGGGGCCGGGCGCAAGAGACCCAGTACTTC. Translated, it gives CASSIGLAGGRAQETQYF.

The gene calls are TRBV7-2 and TRBJ2-7; 14 positions agree with TRBD2. V shed 4 bases, J shed 3 bases, and the junction held 2 bases outside the gene matches. From germline, CDR1 is SGHTA and CDR2 FQGNSA. The CDR3 is 15 residues long. The CDR3 loop is CASSWTSGGNYEQYF. The CDR3 DNA reads TGTGCCAGCAGCTGGACTAGCGGGGGGAACTACGAGCAGTACTTC.

The CDR3 sequence: CASSGQGAHEQYF. For the CDR3, the DNA is TGCGCCAGCAGTGGACAGGGGGCCCACGAGCAGTACTTC. The chain links TRBV5-1 to TRBJ2-7; 11 bases align to TRBD1. This CDR3 is built from 13 residues. V trimming: 5 bases; J trimming: 5 bases; junction bases outside the gene matches: 3. CDR1 and CDR2 (germline): SGHRS, YFSETQ. Filled out from reference TRBV5-1 and TRBJ2-7, the complete variable domain reads KAGVTQTPRYLIKTRGQQVTLSCSPISGHRSVSWYQQTPGQGLQFLFEYFSETQRNKGNFPGRFSGRQFSNSRSEMNVSTLELGDSALYLCASSGQGAHEQYFGPGTRLTVT.

The DNA of the CDR3 is TGTGCCACCTACGGGGGGCGGGTTTTCGACACTGAAGCTTTCTTT. This sequence encodes CATYGGRVFDTEAFF. V usage is TRBV7-9 and J usage is TRBJ1-1; D perhaps matches TRBD1 (6 bases). CDR3 length: 15 residues. Germline lookup yields CDR1 SEHNR and CDR2 FQNEAQ (reference sequence). V was trimmed by 10 bases and J by 3 bases, leaving 21 bases between them. Full variable domain (outside the CDR3, taken from reference TRBV7-9 and TRBJ1-1): DTGVSQNPRHKITKRGQNVTFRCDPISEHNRLYWYRQTLGQGPEFLTYFQNEAQLEKSRLLSDRFSAERPKGSFSTLEIQRTEQGDSAMYLCATYGGRVFDTEAFFGQGTRLTVV.

This chain uses TRBV30 with TRBJ2-7; no clear D gene. V was clipped by 0 bases and J by 3 bases, with 12 bases between them. There are 14 residues in the CDR3. Germline V gives CDR1 GTSNPN, CDR2 SVGIG (reference sequence). For the CDR3, the DNA is TGTGCCTGGAGTGTACGGCGGACCCTCTACGAGCAGTACTTC. Translation gives CAWSVRRTLYEQYF.

The gene calls are TRBV7-2 and TRBJ2-3, with 12 positions matching TRBD2. Trimming cost V 4 bases and J 7 bases; bases outside gene matches: 6. Germline CDR1 and CDR2: SGHTA and FQGNSA. The CDR3 contains 15 residues. The CDR3 loop reads CASSSRTSGANTQYF. The CDR3 DNA sequence: TGTGCCAGCAGCTCACGGACTAGCGGGGCTAATACGCAGTATTTT.

V gene TRBV19 combines with J gene TRBJ2-4; 14 nucleotides match TRBD2. Germline V gene lookup returns CDR1 LNHDA and CDR2 SQIVND (reference sequence). V was pared by 5 bases and J by 5 bases, with 5 bases of the junction left unmatched. The CDR3 is made up of 16 amino acids. The DNA of the CDR3 is TGTGCCAGTAGTGGACTAGCGGGGGGTCGCCAAAACATTCAGTACTTC. Protein product: CASSGLAGGRQNIQYF.

The chain recombines TRBV11-2 with TRBJ1-2; no definite D call. V was shortened by 4 bases and J by 2 bases, with 11 bases between the two germline ends. The CDR3 is made up of 14 amino acids. Germline V gene lookup returns CDR1 SGHAT and CDR2 FQNNGV. The CDR3 is CASSSGTGNYGYTF. The CDR3 bases are TGTGCCAGCAGCTCAGGAACGGGGAACTATGGCTACACCTTC.

The V and J genes are TRBV11-2 and TRBJ1-5; weak D call: TRBD1 (6 bases). Trimming took off 5 bases at V and 1 base at J, with 9 bases between the two ends. The CDR3 extends over 14 amino acids. Germline CDR1 reads SGHAT; CDR2 reads FQNNGV. CDR3 sequence: CASSLQGSNQPQHF. The CDR3 nucleotides read TGTGCCAGCAGCCTACAGGGAAGCAATCAGCCCCAGCATTTT.

The genes are TRBV28 and TRBJ1-2, with TRBD1 identical over 7 bases. V trimming: 3 bases; J trimming: 0 bases; junction bases outside the gene matches: 4. Germline CDR1 reads MDHEN; CDR2 reads SYDVKM. The CDR3 spans 15 residues. CDR3 sequence reads: CASSFPTGTNYGYTF. The CDR3 coding sequence is TGTGCCAGCAGTTTCCCGACAGGGACTAACTATGGCTACACCTTC.

The CDR3 coding sequence is TGCGCCAGCAGGGCTAGCGGGGGGCGCCAAGAGACCCAGTACTTC. As protein: CASRASGGRQETQYF. V usage is TRBV5-1 and J usage is TRBJ2-5; 11 bases fit TRBD2. Germline-derived CDR1 and CDR2 are SGHRS and YFSETQ. Trimming took 5 bases from V and 1 from J; bases not matched to a gene: 4. CDR3 length: 15 residues.

The chain couples TRBV19 to TRBJ2-3; 9 bases align to TRBD2. Trimming at V came to 3 bases and at J to 0 bases, leaving 7 bases not matched to a gene. The CDR3 is 17 amino acids. Germline CDR1 is LNHDA and CDR2 is SQIVND (reference sequence). This CDR3 reads CASSIQAGGGSTDTQYF. CDR3 DNA: TGTGCCAGTAGTATCCAAGCGGGGGGCGGTAGCACAGATACGCAGTATTTT.

This chain links TRBV12-1 with TRBJ2-5. TRBV12-1 counts as a pseudogene. The CDR3 is 14 residues long. The CDR3: CASSPSRVGETQYF. CDR3 DNA sequence: TGTGCCAGCAGCCCCTCCCGGGTGGGCGAGACCCAGTACTTC.

This chain connects TRBV6-1 to TRBJ2-3; 7 bases fit TRBD2. The CDR3 is made up of 15 amino acids. With V trimmed by 4 bases and J by 1 base, 5 bases remained unmatched. Germline V CDR1 and CDR2: MNHNS, SASEGT. The chain's CDR3 is CASSGLAGGTDTQYF. The DNA for the CDR3 is TGTGCCAGCAGTGGGCTTGCGGGAGGCACAGATACGCAGTATTTT.

This clone was detected only once. V gene TRBV30 combines with J gene TRBJ2-7, with D unresolved. Germline loops: CDR1 GTSNPN, CDR2 SVGIG (reference sequence). The V end was cut by 3 bases, the J end by 0 bases, with 6 bases between. The CDR3 contains 12 residues. The CDR3 nucleotides are TGTGCCTGGAGGTACAGCTCCTACGAGCAGTACTTC. Its translation is CAWRYSSYEQYF.

The chain links TRBV30 to TRBJ2-6, with D possibly matching TRBD2 (6 bases). Germline V gene lookup returns CDR1 GTSNPN and CDR2 SVGIG (reference sequence). The CDR3 is made up of 13 amino acids. V was clipped by 8 bases and J by 1 base, with 9 bases between them. The CDR3 sequence is CAGGTSGANVLTF. The CDR3 DNA is TGTGCCGGGGGGACGTCTGGGGCCAACGTCCTGACTTTC.

The chain couples TRBV30 to TRBJ1-5, with 7 bases matching TRBD1. Germline V lookup: CDR1 GTSNPN, CDR2 SVGIG (reference sequence). This CDR3 spans 15 amino acids. Germline trimming cut 7 bases from V and 4 bases from J; bases unmatched to any gene: 13. CDR3: CAYGRDRALNQPQHF. The DNA for the CDR3 is TGTGCCTACGGCCGGGACAGAGCTCTTAATCAGCCCCAGCATTTT. Full variable domain (remainder filled in from reference TRBV30 and TRBJ1-5): SQTIHQWPATLVQPVGSPLSLECTVEGTSNPNLYWYRQAAGRGLQLLFYSVGIGQISSEVPQNLSASRPQDRQFILSSKKLLLSDSGFYLCAYGRDRALNQPQHFGDGTRLSIL.

The J gene is TRBJ2-2, the V gene TRBV9, with a possible D match to TRBD1 (6 bases). Trimming pared 4 bases from V and 1 base from J, leaving 11 bases between. This CDR3 is built from 15 residues. Looked up from germline, CDR1 is SGDLS and CDR2 is YYNGEE. CDR3 DNA sequence: TGTGCCAGCAGCCACCGACAGGTGAACACCGGGGAGCTGTTTTTT. It is translated as CASSHRQVNTGELFF.

This chain links TRBV18 with TRBJ2-6, with 8 bases identical to TRBD1. The CDR3 is 17 amino acids. V trimming: 2 bases; J trimming: 0 bases; junction bases outside the gene matches: 3. CDR1 and CDR2 (germline): KGHSH, LQKENI. In DNA form, the CDR3 reads TGTGCCAGCTCACCAACAGGGGGAAGCTCTGGGGCCAACGTCCTGACTTTC. Amino acids: CASSPTGGSSGANVLTF.

The chain couples TRBV10-2 to TRBJ2-2, with D possibly matching TRBD1 (6 bases). V lost 2 bases and J lost 4, with 8 bases in between. The CDR3 loop spans 14 amino acids. Germline V gene sequence: CDR1 WSHSY, CDR2 SAAADI. The CDR3 spells CASSERRGTGELFF. DNA for the CDR3: TGCGCCAGCAGTGAGCGCAGGGGCACCGGGGAGCTGTTTTTT.

This chain uses TRBV13 with TRBJ1-3, with unresolved D. Trimming removed 4 bases from V and 7 bases from J, with 11 bases in between. Germline CDR1 PRHDT, CDR2 FYEKMQ (reference sequence). The CDR3 totals 13 residues. The CDR3 DNA is TGTGCCAGCAGCTCCGAGATGGGTAACACCATATATTTT. Translated, it gives CASSSEMGNTIYF.

The rearrangement uses TRBV19 and TRBJ1-5, with TRBD1 identical over 10 bases. CDR3 length: 16 residues. Germline V gene lookup returns CDR1 LNHDA and CDR2 SQIVND (reference sequence). V lost 6 bases, J lost 2 bases, and 7 bases stayed unmatched. The CDR3 nucleotides read TGTGCCAGTAGAACGGGACAGGGGATCCGCAATCAGCCCCAGCATTTT. Amino acids: CASRTGQGIRNQPQHF.

The CDR3: CASSEKETQYF. In DNA form, the CDR3 reads TGTGCCAGCAGCGAAAAAGAGACCCAGTACTTC. The chain has TRBV7-9 and TRBJ2-5; D remains unclear. CDR3 length: 11 amino acids. Looked up from germline, CDR1 is SEHNR and CDR2 is FQNEAQ (reference sequence). Trimming pared 5 bases from V and 3 bases from J, leaving 4 bases between. Filled out from reference TRBV7-9 and TRBJ2-5, the complete variable domain reads DTGVSQNPRHKITKRGQNVTFRCDPISEHNRLYWYRQTLGQGPEFLTYFQNEAQLEKSRLLSDRFSAERPKGSFSTLEIQRTEQGDSAMYLCASSEKETQYFGPGTRLLVL.